Listed below are T cell receptor beta chains from one sample, sequenced in a study of CD8 T cells in ankylosing spondylitis. TCRdb ran MiXCR on the 5' RACE reads and lists one entry per CDR3 protein. The sample holds some 840,000 distinct CDR3 sequences, about an eighth seen once. What was sequenced was blood, either unsorted or a sorted T cell fraction (not recorded which). These receptor sequences come from a male donor with ankylosing spondylitis. The CDR3 runs from the conserved cysteine through the conserved F or W. A D gene is named only where the DNA matches it firmly.

TRBV15 | TRBD1 | CATSRRTGDYNEQFF
TRBV20-1 | TRBD2 | CSARVPLGRASGGPLQETQYF
TRBV29-1 | NA | CSVEDEQIEAFF
TRBV6-2/TRBV6-3 | TRBD1 | CASKTGGITGANVLTF
TRBV6-1 | TRBD1 | CASRTGFGQGYNEQFF
TRBV29-1 | NA | CSVGAGLRETQYF
TRBV5-1 | TRBD1 | CASTSGQIVDTDTQYF
TRBV4-1 | NA | CASSHAGQPQHF
TRBV7-2 | NA | CASSSRHRAWNTEAFF
TRBV12-3/TRBV12-4 | NA | CASSLDWRAQHF
TRBV20-1 | NA | CSARGQSGHSGYTF
TRBV20-1 | NA | CSVPEAGYGNIQYF
TRBV6-1 | NA | CASIKGLGNTEAFF
TRBV20-1 | TRBD1 | CRLRTGANYGYTF
TRBV12-3/TRBV12-4 | NA | CASSFPVRNTEAFF
TRBV20-1 | NA | CSASPTHAVGTSTDTQYF
TRBV18 | TRBD2 | CASSPLAGLDNEQFF
TRBV18 | NA | CASSPLRGGGDGELFF
TRBV6-1 | NA | CASRRQGRSPLHF
TRBV2 | NA | CASSEDRAPYNEQFF
TRBV28 | TRBD2 | CASSRGTSKLYEQYF
TRBV12-3/TRBV12-4 | TRBD1 | CASSFFTGAGNQPQHF
TRBV5-5 | TRBD1 | CASSPGQGSLNTEAFF
TRBV12-3/TRBV12-4 | NA | CASSLSSGEQYF
TRBV29-1 | TRBD2 | CSVVEGLAGTYQETQYF
TRBV7-2 | TRBD1 | CASSLGTGSGEKLFF
TRBV11-2 | TRBD2 | CASFPGLANPINTGELFF
TRBV11-2 | NA | CASSLDLGFGYEQYF
TRBV24-1 | NA | CATSETGNQPQHF
TRBV6-5 | NA | CASSYSIGTNEKLFF
TRBV27 | NA | CASSLGTINSPLHF
TRBV20-1 | NA | CSASAPVSYNEQFF
TRBV5-1 | NA | CASSGVGGRAYNEQFF
TRBV15 | NA | CATSASPYDEQFF
TRBV7-9 | NA | CASSLQGRQNTGELFF
TRBV5-5 | NA | CASSLGQLSTDTQYF
TRBV29-1 | TRBD1 | CSGQGVYGYTF
TRBV7-2 | NA | CASSLQGGTTGELFF
TRBV5-1 | NA | CASSIGDNYNEQFF
TRBV20-1 | TRBD1 | CSASKGQGAEKLFF
TRBV20-1 | NA | CSARAPPGNEQFF
TRBV5-1 | NA | CASSFVGQVNTEAFF
TRBV27 | NA | CASSLFSLGTTVSSYNEQFF
TRBV7-2 | NA | CASSPAEVGYGYTF
TRBV7-9 | NA | CASSLGTGTPNQPQHF
TRBV12-3/TRBV12-4 | NA | CASSLVGSGETQYF
TRBV7-2 | NA | CASSLGGTRGMNTEAFF
TRBV2 | NA | CASSLRGGRDTQYF
TRBV3-1 | TRBD1 | CASSVFLGQGEGTGELFF
TRBV7-9 | NA | CASSLYEGDYEQYF
TRBV20-1 | NA | CSAPSRTQYF
TRBV29-1 | TRBD1 | CSVAEGLTGRRTEAFF
TRBV7-6 | NA | CASSSMVSSYEQYF
TRBV20-1 | NA | CSAPPGRPNEKLFF
TRBV20-1 | NA | CSARFVLKGGRTEAFF
TRBV29-1 | NA | CSVEARGRDYGYTF
TRBV12-3/TRBV12-4 | TRBD1 | CASSGTGGPGNTIYF
TRBV29-1 | TRBD2 | CSVFSGTSGETQYF
TRBV6-2/TRBV6-3 | NA | CASSYSTGPEGSEQYF
TRBV20-1 | NA | CSAKMTRYNSPLHF